These 20 T cell receptor beta chains originate from one sample sequenced in a study of blood T cell repertoires in COVID-19. Produced via immunoSEQ multiplex PCR; TCRdb's table is partial and in-frame only. The data contain around 180,000 clones, about 80% of them singletons. The sequencing sample was made of PBMCs or T cells enriched from blood (not recorded which). The receptors derive from a man aged 50-60 years who had recovered from COVID-19.

Comments on this clone: The junction shows a germline mismatch at one end, possibly a read error. The chain recombines TRBV6-1 with TRBJ1-1; 8 bases fit TRBD1. Germline V lookup: CDR1 MNHNS, CDR2 SASEGT. The length of the CDR3 is 14 residues. CDR3 DNA sequence: TGTGCCAGCAGCGAAGACAGGGGTTACACTGAAGCTTTCTTT. Protein sequence: CASSEDRGYTEAFF.

The J gene is TRBJ1-3, the V gene TRBV5-5; D call uncertain. Trimming took off 4 bases at V and 0 bases at J, with 14 bases between the two ends. This CDR3 comprises 16 residues. The V gene's germline CDR1 is SGHKS and CDR2 YYEKEE (reference sequence). The CDR3 loop reads CASSAGRLNSGNTIYF. In DNA, the CDR3 is TGTGCCAGCAGCGCGGGCCGTCTAAACTCTGGAAACACCATATATTTT.

Here the CDR3 DNA reads TGCGCCAGCAGCCAATCCCTAGCGGGGGACTACAATGAGCAGTTCTTC. Residues: CASSQSLAGDYNEQFF. V and J are TRBV4-1 and TRBJ2-1, with TRBD2 matching 10 bases. Germline CDR1 and CDR2: MGHRA and YSYEKL. J gave up 3 bases and V 2 bases, and 4 bases lay outside the gene matches. The CDR3 covers 16 residues.

The rearrangement links TRBV30 to TRBJ1-2, with D possibly TRBD1 on 5 matching bases. Per germline, CDR1 GTSNPN and CDR2 SVGIG (reference sequence). V lost 0 bases to trimming and J lost 4 bases, with 18 bases between them. CDR3 size: 16 residues. The CDR3 DNA follows: TGTGCCTGGAGTGTAAATAGGGGTCCAATTCTCTATGGCTACACCTTC. This gives the protein CAWSVNRGPILYGYTF.

V and J are TRBV5-1 and TRBJ2-3; 8 bases align to TRBD2. CDR1 is SGHRS and CDR2 is YFSETQ in the germline V gene. J lost 4 bases, V lost 4 bases, and 5 bases had no gene match. The CDR3 loop spans 14 amino acids. CDR3 sequence reads: CASSTSGGADTQYF. CDR3 DNA: TGCGCCAGCAGCACAAGCGGGGGAGCAGATACGCAGTATTTT. Based on the CDR3 plus reference TRBV5-1 and TRBJ2-3, the full variable domain is KAGVTQTPRYLIKTRGQQVTLSCSPISGHRSVSWYQQTPGQGLQFLFEYFSETQRNKGNFPGRFSGRQFSNSRSEMNVSTLELGDSALYLCASSTSGGADTQYFGPGTRLTVL.

The CDR3 DNA reads TGTGCCAGCAGTTACTCGCCAGGGGGGACCGGGGAGCTGTTTTTT. This gives the protein CASSYSPGGTGELFF. The V gene is TRBV6-5, the J gene TRBJ2-2; tentative D call: TRBD1 (7 bases). This CDR3 comprises 15 residues. The V end lost 0 bases, the J end lost 5 bases, and 10 bases lay between the germline ends. CDR1 is MNHEY, CDR2 SVGAGI, per germline.

This CDR3 reads CASSQDQTSGLEGETQYF. In DNA form, the CDR3 reads TGCGCCAGCAGCCAAGACCAAACTAGCGGTCTGGAGGGAGAGACCCAGTACTTC. The J gene is TRBJ2-5, the V gene TRBV4-3; 8 nucleotides agree with TRBD2. Germline trimming cut 0 bases from V and 4 bases from J; bases unmatched to any gene: 13. The CDR3 is 18 residues long. Germline V gene sequence: CDR1 LGHNA, CDR2 YSLEER.

The DNA of the CDR3 is TGTGCCAGCATACCGGACAGCCTTTTTAGTGGCTACACCTTC. Translating it yields CASIPDSLFSGYTF. The rearrangement uses TRBV28 and TRBJ1-2, with D possibly TRBD1 on 6 matching bases. V dropped 7 bases and J dropped 7 bases, with 19 bases sitting between them. The CDR3 is 14 amino acids. Germline loops: CDR1 MDHEN, CDR2 SYDVKM.

The CDR3: CASSPKGTVGNEKLFF. Here the CDR3 DNA reads TGTGCCAGCAGCCCTAAGGGGACAGTTGGGAATGAAAAACTGTTTTTT. V gene TRBV3-1 (or the pseudogene TRBV3-2) combines with J gene TRBJ1-4, with TRBD1 matching over 7 bases. CDR1 is LGHDT, CDR2 YNNKEL, per germline (reference sequence). The CDR3 has 16 residues. V lost 4 bases to trimming and J lost 5 bases; unmatched junction nucleotides: 10.

The V and J genes are TRBV7-9 and TRBJ2-7, with 12 nucleotides matching TRBD1. V shed 6 bases, J shed 7 bases, and the junction held 13 bases outside the gene matches. The CDR3 totals 16 residues. The germline V gene encodes CDR1 SEHNR and CDR2 FQNEAQ (reference sequence). The CDR3 DNA is TGTGCCAGCAGTGTTCTTCCGGGACAGGGGGCCGGAGAGCAGTACTTC. Translated, it gives CASSVLPGQGAGEQYF.

The J gene is TRBJ1-5, the V gene TRBV10-2, with 12 positions matching TRBD1. The germline gives CDR1 WSHSY, CDR2 SAAADI. Unmatched junction bases numbered 6, after V lost 3 bases and J lost 6 bases. The CDR3 has 16 residues. CDR3 amino acids: CASSDWGTGGTQPQHF. In DNA form, the CDR3 reads TGCGCCAGCAGTGATTGGGGGACAGGGGGCACTCAGCCCCAGCATTTT.

This sequence joins TRBV19 and TRBJ1-2; possible D gene TRBD1, 5 bases. Deletions cut 3 bases from V and 2 bases from J, with 13 bases between. This CDR3 comprises 15 residues. From germline, CDR1 is LNHDA and CDR2 SQIVND (reference sequence). Here the CDR3 DNA reads TGTGCCAGTAGTATTCCCAGGGCTCAAAACTATGGCTACACCTTC. It codes for CASSIPRAQNYGYTF.

DNA of the CDR3: TGTGCCAGCAGCTTGGGGCGATTAGCGGCGTACAATCAAGAGACCCAGTACTTC. Translation gives CASSLGRLAAYNQETQYF. This chain joins TRBV7-8 and TRBJ2-5, with TRBD2 as a possible D gene (6 bases). This CDR3 is built from 18 residues. CDR1 is SGHVS, CDR2 FQNEAQ, per germline. Between the trimmed V and J ends, which lost 3 bases and 2 bases, there was a span of 22 bases.

This rearrangement joins TRBV24-1 to TRBJ1-1; D might be TRBD1 (6 bases). Germline V gene sequence: CDR1 KGHDR, CDR2 SFDVKD. V dropped 9 bases and J dropped 2 bases, with 15 bases sitting between them. This CDR3 region has 14 residues. CDR3 nucleotides: TGTGCCACCTACCGGACAGTATTCAACACTGAAGCTTTCTTT. It yields the protein CATYRTVFNTEAFF.

The V gene is TRBV10-3, the J gene TRBJ1-1; no reliable D call. This CDR3 spans 13 amino acids. V gave up 4 bases and J gave up 1 base, with 7 bases separating them. From germline, CDR1 is ENHRY and CDR2 SYGVKD. The CDR3 nucleotides read TGTGCCATCAGTGGCGGCGGGAACACTGAAGCTTTCTTT. Translation: CAISGGGNTEAFF.

The chain carries TRBV5-6 and TRBJ1-5, with a tentative D call TRBD1 (6 bases). Germline CDR1 is SGHDT and CDR2 is YYEEEE. The ends were cut back, 2 bases at V and 0 bases at J, with 12 bases in the middle. This CDR3 is 16 amino acids long. CDR3 protein: CASSFRGHYSNQPQHF. The CDR3 DNA reads as TGTGCCAGCAGCTTCCGGGGACATTATAGCAATCAGCCCCAGCATTTT.

The chain joins TRBV4-3 to TRBJ1-4; no clear D gene. Germline V gene lookup returns CDR1 LGHNA and CDR2 YSLEER. CDR3 length: 16 amino acids. V was shortened by 0 bases and J by 4 bases, with 12 bases between the two germline ends. For the CDR3, the DNA is TGCGCCAGCAGCCAAGATCCGACCGGGTTTAATGAAAAACTGTTTTTT. It specifies CASSQDPTGFNEKLFF.

In this sample, this clone turned up a few times. The chain has TRBV18 and TRBJ1-4, with 11 bases matching TRBD1. In germline, CDR1 is KGHSH, CDR2 LQKENI. This CDR3 is built from 15 residues. Unmatched junction bases numbered 5, after V lost 3 bases and J lost 8 bases. The CDR3 here is CASSPDRGREEKLFF. CDR3 DNA: TGTGCCAGCTCACCGGACAGGGGGCGGGAAGAAAAACTGTTTTTT. Complete variable domain (other parts from reference TRBV18 and TRBJ1-4): NAGVMQNPRHLVRRRGQEARLRCSPMKGHSHVYWYRQLPEEGLKFMVYLQKENIIDESGMPKERFSAEFPKEGPSILRIQQVVRGDSAAYFCASSPDRGREEKLFFGSGTQLSVL.

This chain uses TRBV7-9 with TRBJ1-1; D might be TRBD1 (5 bases). V was shortened by 5 bases and J by 3 bases, with 16 bases between the two germline ends. CDR3 length equals 15 residues. CDR1 and CDR2 (germline): SEHNR, FQNEAQ (reference sequence). The CDR3 loop is CASSIRGSRDTEAFF. The DNA of the CDR3 is TGTGCCAGCAGCATAAGGGGCAGTAGGGACACTGAAGCTTTCTTT.

V and J are TRBV21-1 and TRBJ1-5; the listed D gene, TRBD1, was not tested against the DNA. TRBV21-1 is shown as a pseudogene. The CDR3 loop spans 15 amino acids. The CDR3 reads CASSQGAGDNQPQHF. CDR3 nucleotide sequence: TGTGCCAGCAGCCAGGGGGCAGGGGACAATCAGCCCCAGCATTTT.